This TCR beta chain came from a study of lymphopenia after photon versus proton radiotherapy. The study's findings and limits: Post-nadir TCR diversity decline inversely tracked overall survival among those who died. After the lymphocyte nadir, photon-treated repertoires showed oligoclonal expansion, especially of CD8+ Temra cells. Relative stability marked proton patients; photon patients lost diversity and naive cells. Better survival with proton therapy was suggested as possible, not demonstrated.

Profiling relied on immunoSEQ multiplex PCR, and the TCRdb table lists in-frame clones only, not all of them. The sample holds 40,000 or so clones, over 75% seen once. About this clone itself: Its antigen is unknown.

CDR3 size: 11 residues. V lost 8 bases to trimming and J lost 9 bases, with 11 bases between them. Germline-derived CDR1 and CDR2 are LNHDA and SQIVND (reference sequence). The sequencing used peripheral blood, collected from a patient treated with photon-based radiotherapy. J is TRBJ2-1 and V is TRBV19; D is undetermined. This receptor was taken from a middle-aged man with gastric cancer. CDR3 sequence (DNA): TGTGCCAGTGGCACTTTGGTTGAGCAGTTCTTC. Protein product: CASGTLVEQFF.